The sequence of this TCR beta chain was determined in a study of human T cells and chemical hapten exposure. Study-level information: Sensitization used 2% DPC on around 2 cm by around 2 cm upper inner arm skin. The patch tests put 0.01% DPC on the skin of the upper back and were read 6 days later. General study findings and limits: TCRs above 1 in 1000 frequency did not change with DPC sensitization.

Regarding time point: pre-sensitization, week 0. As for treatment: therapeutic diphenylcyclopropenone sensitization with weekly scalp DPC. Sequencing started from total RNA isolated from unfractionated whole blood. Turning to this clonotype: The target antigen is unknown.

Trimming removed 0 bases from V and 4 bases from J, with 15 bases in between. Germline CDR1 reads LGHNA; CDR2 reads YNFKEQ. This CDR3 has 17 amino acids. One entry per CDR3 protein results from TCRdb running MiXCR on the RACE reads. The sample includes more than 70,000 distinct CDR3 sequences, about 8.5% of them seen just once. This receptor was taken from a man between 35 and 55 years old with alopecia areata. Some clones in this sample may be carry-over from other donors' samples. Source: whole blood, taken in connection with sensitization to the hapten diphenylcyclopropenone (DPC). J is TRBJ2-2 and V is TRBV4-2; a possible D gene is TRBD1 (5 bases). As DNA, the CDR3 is TGTGCCAGCAGCCAAGATAGGCGCAGGGCCCGCACCGGGGAGCTGTTTTTT. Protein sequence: CASSQDRRRARTGELFF.